This is a list of T cell receptor beta chains from one sample in a study of CD8+CD57+ T cells in acquired aplastic anemia. One entry per CDR3 protein results from TCRdb running MiXCR on the reads. The sample consists of roughly 180,000 distinct CDR3 sequences, approximately 46% of them appearing once. The sample was sorted CD4+, CD8+, or CD8+CD57+ T cells (not recorded which) from PBMCs. The origin of the receptors is a human donor in good health. Both conserved end residues are part of each CDR3. D genes are given only for firm matches. Rows give clone size only sometimes, using once, few, many, or a class for an expanded clone.

abundance: -; d_gene: -; v_gene: TRBV4-1; j_gene: TRBJ2-1; CDR3aa: CASSKGSTYNEQFF; CDR3nt: TGCGCCAGCAGCAAGGGAAGTACCTACAATGAGCAGTTCTTC
abundance: -; d_gene: TRBD1; v_gene: TRBV10-3; j_gene: TRBJ1-1; CDR3aa: CATQGADTEAFF; CDR3nt: TGTGCCACACAGGGGGCAGACACTGAAGCTTTCTTT
abundance: -; d_gene: -; v_gene: TRBV18; j_gene: TRBJ2-1; CDR3aa: CASSPLADSYNEQFF; CDR3nt: TGTGCCAGCTCACCACTAGCGGACTCCTACAATGAGCAGTTCTTC
abundance: -; d_gene: -; v_gene: TRBV9; j_gene: TRBJ2-7; CDR3aa: CASSGLSSYEQYF; CDR3nt: TGTGCCAGCAGCGGACTCAGTTCCTACGAGCAGTACTTC
abundance: -; d_gene: -; v_gene: TRBV25-1; j_gene: TRBJ2-5; CDR3aa: CASSASLRGETQYF; CDR3nt: TGTGCCAGCAGTGCCTCCCTTAGGGGAGAGACCCAGTACTTC
abundance: once; d_gene: TRBD2; v_gene: TRBV7-8; j_gene: TRBJ2-5; CDR3aa: CASSLTSGGALETQYF; CDR3nt: TGTGCCAGCAGCTTAACTAGCGGGGGGGCCCTCGAGACCCAGTACTTC
abundance: many; d_gene: -; v_gene: TRBV6-2/TRBV6-3; j_gene: TRBJ2-5; CDR3aa: CASSYSSQWAAETQYF; CDR3nt: TGTGCCAGCAGTTACTCCTCTCAGTGGGCGGCGGAGACCCAGTACTTC
abundance: -; d_gene: -; v_gene: TRBV19; j_gene: TRBJ1-1; CDR3aa: CASRLDRGSTEAFF; CDR3nt: TGTGCCAGTAGATTGGATCGGGGGTCCACTGAAGCTTTCTTT
abundance: -; d_gene: -; v_gene: TRBV14; j_gene: TRBJ1-2; CDR3aa: CASSQDYSHGYTF; CDR3nt: TGTGCCAGCAGCCAAGATTACAGCCATGGCTACACCTTC
abundance: few; d_gene: TRBD2; v_gene: TRBV19; j_gene: TRBJ2-5; CDR3aa: CASSREGTSQEAQYF; CDR3nt: TGTGCCAGTAGTCGCGAAGGGACTAGCCAAGAGGCCCAGTACTTC
abundance: many; d_gene: TRBD1; v_gene: TRBV4-3; j_gene: TRBJ2-7; CDR3aa: CASSQERGQYYEQYF; CDR3nt: TGCGCCAGCAGCCAAGAGAGGGGACAGTACTACGAGCAGTACTTC
abundance: many; d_gene: -; v_gene: TRBV5-1; j_gene: TRBJ2-7; CDR3aa: CASSDRDISYEQYF; CDR3nt: TGCGCCAGCAGCGACCGGGACATTTCCTACGAGCAGTACTTC
abundance: -; d_gene: -; v_gene: TRBV25-1; j_gene: TRBJ1-6; CDR3aa: CASSFMGSPLHF; CDR3nt: TGTGCCAGCAGTTTTATGGGTTCACCCCTCCACTTT